This record covers a single T cell receptor (beta chain). This entry belongs to a study of blood T cell repertoires in COVID-19. As for the study in general: Researchers got acute and convalescent COVID-19 samples from the United States, Italy and Spain.

In the authors' workflow: Nucleated cell number was recorded as an estimate derived from reference gene primer amplification. Using immunoSEQ multiplex PCR, the repertoire was profiled, and TCRdb retains in-frame clones only, with some absent. The V and J calls and the clone size are those of that table, but D and trimming were determined from the DNA. The sample lists fewer than 200,000 clones, 87% seen once, with less than 5% in the top ten. The CDR3 is 16 residues long. The ends were cut back, 4 bases at V and 0 bases at J, with 15 bases in the middle. Per germline, CDR1 KGHDR and CDR2 SFDVKD. What was sequenced was peripheral blood. This TCR was recovered from a woman aged 55-69 years who had recovered from COVID-19. This rearrangement joins TRBV24-1 to TRBJ2-7; a possible D gene is TRBD1 (6 bases). The CDR3, as DNA: TGTGCCACCAGTGACCCCGGGGCAGGGGACTCCTACGAGCAGTACTTC. This encodes CATSDPGAGDSYEQYF.